These T cell receptor beta chains were read from a single sample in a study of blood T cell repertoires in COVID-19. TCRdb's table, derived via immunoSEQ multiplex PCR, lists solely in-frame clones and lacks some. The sample has approximately 290,000 clones; around 82% are singletons. The material sequenced was peripheral blood. The source is a person aged 70 to 85 with COVID-19, enrolled during active disease. Each CDR3 is given with its conserved first and last residue. The order of the fields is clone size, V gene, CDR3 length, J gene, D gene, CDR3 DNA, CDR3 protein. D genes are given only for firm matches. The size entry is marked missing in some rows and otherwise reads once, few, many or a size class.

clone_size: -
v_call: TRBV5-6
cdr3_length: 15
j_call: TRBJ2-3
d_call: -
cdr3_nt: TGTGCCAGCAGCTTGAGTTCATCTAGCGCAGATACGCAGTATTTT
cdr3_aa: CASSLSSSSADTQYF

clone_size: -
v_call: TRBV28
cdr3_length: 15
j_call: TRBJ1-1
d_call: -
cdr3_nt: TGTGCCAGCAGAACCACCGGGACACCGAACACTGAAGCTTTCTTT
cdr3_aa: CASRTTGTPNTEAFF

clone_size: -
v_call: TRBV9
cdr3_length: 14
j_call: TRBJ1-1
d_call: TRBD1
cdr3_nt: TGTGCCAGCAGCTTGACAGGGGGGGAGACTGAAGCTTTCTTT
cdr3_aa: CASSLTGGETEAFF

clone_size: few
v_call: TRBV30
cdr3_length: 14
j_call: TRBJ2-7
d_call: -
cdr3_nt: TGTGCCTGGCAGCTTGACAGGCTCTCCTACGAGCAGTACTTC
cdr3_aa: CAWQLDRLSYEQYF

clone_size: -
v_call: TRBV25-1
cdr3_length: 16
j_call: TRBJ2-1
d_call: TRBD2
cdr3_nt: TGTGCCAGCAGTGAATTTAATAGCGGGAGGACCAATGAGCAGTTCTTC
cdr3_aa: CASSEFNSGRTNEQFF

clone_size: -
v_call: TRBV7-2
cdr3_length: 14
j_call: TRBJ2-5
d_call: TRBD2
cdr3_nt: TGTGCCAGCAGCCGGGACTATACCCAAGAGATCCAGTACTTC
cdr3_aa: CASSRDYTQEIQYF

clone_size: -
v_call: TRBV28
cdr3_length: 15
j_call: TRBJ2-2
d_call: TRBD2
cdr3_nt: TGTGCCAGCAGTTTACTAGCGGGAAGTCCCGGGGAGCTGTTTTTT
cdr3_aa: CASSLLAGSPGELFF

clone_size: -
v_call: TRBV28
cdr3_length: 15
j_call: TRBJ1-3
d_call: -
cdr3_nt: TGTGCCAGCAGTTTCCCTTCCTTGGGCAGGGCGATCATATATTTT
cdr3_aa: CASSFPSLGRAIIYF

clone_size: -
v_call: TRBV28
cdr3_length: 15
j_call: TRBJ2-1
d_call: TRBD1
cdr3_nt: TGTGCCAGCAGTTTACCGGGACAGGGGAACAATGAGCAGTTCTTC
cdr3_aa: CASSLPGQGNNEQFF

clone_size: -
v_call: TRBV7-2
cdr3_length: 15
j_call: TRBJ2-3
d_call: -
cdr3_nt: TGTGCCAGCAGCTATGTTGGTAGCGTCACAGATACGCAGTATTTT
cdr3_aa: CASSYVGSVTDTQYF

clone_size: -
v_call: TRBV9
cdr3_length: 15
j_call: TRBJ1-3
d_call: TRBD1
cdr3_nt: TGTGCCAGCAGCGCCACAGGGGGCTCTGGAAACACCATATATTTT
cdr3_aa: CASSATGGSGNTIYF

clone_size: -
v_call: TRBV15
cdr3_length: 17
j_call: TRBJ1-2
d_call: -
cdr3_nt: TGTGCCACCAGCAGAGATTTTGAGGGACATCGAAACTATGGCTACACCTTC
cdr3_aa: CATSRDFEGHRNYGYTF

clone_size: -
v_call: TRBV7-3
cdr3_length: 15
j_call: TRBJ1-6
d_call: -
cdr3_nt: TGTGCCAGCAGCCTCAGTGGGACAAGCAATTCACCCCTCCACTTT
cdr3_aa: CASSLSGTSNSPLHF

clone_size: -
v_call: TRBV6-5
cdr3_length: 14
j_call: TRBJ1-2
d_call: -
cdr3_nt: TGTGCCAGCAGTAGGACAGCTATAACTATTGGCTACACCTTC
cdr3_aa: CASSRTAITIGYTF

clone_size: -
v_call: TRBV6-5
cdr3_length: 13
j_call: TRBJ1-4
d_call: -
cdr3_nt: TGTGCCAGCAGCCGGGACTTCGACGAAAAACTGTTTTTT
cdr3_aa: CASSRDFDEKLFF

clone_size: -
v_call: TRBV9
cdr3_length: 16
j_call: TRBJ1-1
d_call: -
cdr3_nt: TGTGCCAGCAGCGTAGCCGGTGCAGGGGTGAACACTGAAGCTTTCTTT
cdr3_aa: CASSVAGAGVNTEAFF

clone_size: -
v_call: TRBV6-6
cdr3_length: 14
j_call: TRBJ1-2
d_call: -
cdr3_nt: TGTGCCAGCACCAACGGGGGGATTTCCTATGGCTACACCTTC
cdr3_aa: CASTNGGISYGYTF

clone_size: -
v_call: TRBV19
cdr3_length: 14
j_call: TRBJ1-2
d_call: -
cdr3_nt: TGTGCCAGTAGCACAGACAGGCTAAACTATGGCTACACCTTC
cdr3_aa: CASSTDRLNYGYTF

clone_size: -
v_call: TRBV5-6
cdr3_length: 13
j_call: TRBJ1-2
d_call: -
cdr3_nt: TGTGCCAGCAGCTTGTACGGACAGCGGGGCTACACCTTC
cdr3_aa: CASSLYGQRGYTF

clone_size: -
v_call: TRBV9
cdr3_length: 13
j_call: TRBJ1-1
d_call: -
cdr3_nt: TGTGCCAGCAACAGTGATATCAACACTGAAGCTTTCTTT
cdr3_aa: CASNSDINTEAFF

clone_size: medium-sized
v_call: TRBV18
cdr3_length: 15
j_call: TRBJ1-1
d_call: -
cdr3_nt: TGTGCCAGCTCACCTCTCCAATTGAGGGACACTGAAGCTTTCTTT
cdr3_aa: CASSPLQLRDTEAFF

clone_size: -
v_call: TRBV18
cdr3_length: 15
j_call: TRBJ1-6
d_call: -
cdr3_nt: TGTGCCAGCTCACCAGAGGGACAAGACAATTCACCCCTCCACTTT
cdr3_aa: CASSPEGQDNSPLHF

clone_size: -
v_call: TRBV4-1
cdr3_length: 21
j_call: TRBJ2-3
d_call: TRBD2
cdr3_nt: TGCGCCAGCAGCCAAGTGGTCACGCCCGCCACTAGCGGCTCTAGCACAGATACGCAGTATTTT
cdr3_aa: CASSQVVTPATSGSSTDTQYF

clone_size: -
v_call: TRBV24-1
cdr3_length: 16
j_call: TRBJ2-7
d_call: TRBD2
cdr3_nt: TGTGCCACCAGTTCTTATTTTCGGGGGGTCCCCTACGAGCAGTACTTC
cdr3_aa: CATSSYFRGVPYEQYF

clone_size: -
v_call: TRBV11-3
cdr3_length: 17
j_call: TRBJ2-1
d_call: TRBD2
cdr3_nt: TGTGCCAGCAGCTCCGGGACTAGCGGGAGGGCCTCGGGTGAGCAGTTCTTC
cdr3_aa: CASSSGTSGRASGEQFF

clone_size: many
v_call: TRBV7-9
cdr3_length: 12
j_call: TRBJ2-4
d_call: -
cdr3_nt: TGTGCCAGCAGCTCTCACAGGCGACCCTCCTGCTTC
cdr3_aa: CASSSHRRPSCF

clone_size: -
v_call: TRBV24-1
cdr3_length: 16
j_call: TRBJ2-5
d_call: TRBD2
cdr3_nt: TGTGCCACCAGTGATTTGGCCAGGGAGGGGAAAGAGACCCAGTACTTC
cdr3_aa: CATSDLAREGKETQYF

clone_size: -
v_call: TRBV6-2/TRBV6-3
cdr3_length: 15
j_call: TRBJ2-3
d_call: TRBD1
cdr3_nt: TGTGCCAGCAGTTCTGGGGGACAGCCGGGGGATACGCAGTATTTT
cdr3_aa: CASSSGGQPGDTQYF

clone_size: once
v_call: TRBV9
cdr3_length: 21
j_call: TRBJ2-3
d_call: TRBD2
cdr3_nt: TGTGCCAGCAGCGTAAAGGCCGCGACCACTAGCGGGAGCGCACGCACAGATACGCAGTATTTT
cdr3_aa: CASSVKAATTSGSARTDTQYF

clone_size: -
v_call: TRBV7-2
cdr3_length: 15
j_call: TRBJ1-5
d_call: TRBD1
cdr3_nt: TGTGCCAGCAGCTTAGACAGGGGTACCAATCAGCCCCAGCATTTT
cdr3_aa: CASSLDRGTNQPQHF

clone_size: many
v_call: TRBV7-3
cdr3_length: 14
j_call: TRBJ2-1
d_call: TRBD1
cdr3_nt: TGTGCCAGCAGCCCGGGACAGGGCCGGAATGAGCAGTTCTTC
cdr3_aa: CASSPGQGRNEQFF

clone_size: once
v_call: TRBV2
cdr3_length: 15
j_call: TRBJ2-3
d_call: TRBD2
cdr3_nt: TGTGCCAGCATTGGGGGTTTAGCGGGGGCAGATACGCAGTATTTT
cdr3_aa: CASIGGLAGADTQYF

clone_size: -
v_call: TRBV30
cdr3_length: 15
j_call: TRBJ1-6
d_call: -
cdr3_nt: TGTGCCTGGAGCGGAGGAATCCGGTATAATTCACCCCTCCACTTT
cdr3_aa: CAWSGGIRYNSPLHF

clone_size: -
v_call: TRBV28
cdr3_length: 14
j_call: TRBJ1-5
d_call: -
cdr3_nt: TGTGCCAGCAGTCAAGGCGGGGATAGACAGCCCCAGCATTTT
cdr3_aa: CASSQGGDRQPQHF

clone_size: few
v_call: TRBV5-6
cdr3_length: 14
j_call: TRBJ2-7
d_call: -
cdr3_nt: TGTGCCAGCAGCTTGGGACACTTCTCCTACGAGCAGTACTTC
cdr3_aa: CASSLGHFSYEQYF

clone_size: -
v_call: TRBV5-6
cdr3_length: 14
j_call: TRBJ1-1
d_call: TRBD1
cdr3_nt: TGTGCCAGCAGCTTGGGACAGGGTGTGACTGAAGCTTTCTTT
cdr3_aa: CASSLGQGVTEAFF

clone_size: -
v_call: TRBV18
cdr3_length: 20
j_call: TRBJ2-3
d_call: -
cdr3_nt: TGTGCCAGCTCCCCCCGAGGAGGGGGCGGGTCGGAGTGGGGCACAGATACGCAGTATTTT
cdr3_aa: CASSPRGGGGSEWGTDTQYF

clone_size: -
v_call: TRBV6-1
cdr3_length: 16
j_call: TRBJ2-1
d_call: TRBD2
cdr3_nt: TGTGCCAGCAGTGATCCCGGGACTAGCGGTTACAATGAGCAGTTCTTC
cdr3_aa: CASSDPGTSGYNEQFF

clone_size: -
v_call: TRBV6-2/TRBV6-3
cdr3_length: 15
j_call: TRBJ2-5
d_call: TRBD2
cdr3_nt: TGTGCCAGCAGTTATCGGGGGGAAGACCAAGAGACCCAGTACTTC
cdr3_aa: CASSYRGEDQETQYF

clone_size: -
v_call: TRBV7-9
cdr3_length: 13
j_call: TRBJ1-5
d_call: -
cdr3_nt: TGTGCCAGCTCCTATGGGAGCGATCAGCCCCAGCATTTT
cdr3_aa: CASSYGSDQPQHF

clone_size: few
v_call: TRBV30
cdr3_length: 14
j_call: TRBJ2-5
d_call: TRBD2
cdr3_nt: TGTGCCTGGAGTTACGGGAGGGCCCGGGAGACCCAGTACTTC
cdr3_aa: CAWSYGRARETQYF